This TCR beta chain originates from a study of T cell repertoires in cytomegalovirus infection. Study background: In public TCR beta signatures, there were indications of both CMV infection and matching HLA type.

This CDR3 has 15 amino acids. Germline loops: CDR1 DFQATT, CDR2 SNEGSKA (reference sequence). The V end lost 0 bases, the J end lost 5 bases, and 11 bases lay between the germline ends. Notes on the study in general: In two of eight donors, the top clonotype was HLA-C-restricted CMV-specific.

As for this clonotype: No antigen is known for it.

In TCRdb, the reads were re-called with MiXCR into one record per CDR3 protein. The table lists some 180,000 distinct CDR3 sequences, roughly 9% of them singletons, with about 4.6% in the top ten. This chain links TRBV20-1 with TRBJ1-6; D not certain. The sequence came from a human donor in good health (CMV status not recorded). Some clones in this sample may be carry-over from other donors' samples. The sample taken for sequencing was PBMCs. The CDR3 DNA reads TGCAGTGCTAGAGATCGGTCAGTTCATAATTCACCCCTCCACTTT. Protein: CSARDRSVHNSPLHF.